This TCR beta chain was captured in a study of radiotherapy plus CTLA-4 blockade in lung cancer (dated by TCRdb to 2016 to 2019). About the study as a whole: Objective responses were observed in 18% of enrolled patients, and disease control was achieved in less than 40%. Broader findings and caveats from the paper: After treatment with radiotherapy and ipilimumab, TCR clones that originated in tumors expanded in peripheral blood. The strongest predictors of response were reported to be early dynamic shifts in blood T cell clones along with a rise in serum interferon-beta following radiation.

The study tested focal radiation therapy combined with CTLA-4 blockade (ipilimumab) in patients with chemo-refractory metastatic non-small-cell lung cancer. The CDR3 contains 17 residues, cysteine and phenylalanine counted. Only the CDR3 DNA is retained, 51 bases long and in frame from the first base. CDR1 and CDR2 (SEHNR, FQNEAQ) derive from the germline V gene (reference sequence). V was cut back by 5 bases and J by 0 bases, leaving a gap of 19 bases between them. Receptor amplification or capture employed the immunoSEQ multiplex PCR assay. TCRdb retrieved this table from immuneACCESS and kept in-frame rearrangements only. Not all clones are present; in checked studies, unresolved V genes account for under half, and no reason is known for the remainder. The sample table records about 93,000 clones; around nine tenths of these occur just once. 4.5% to 6% of the sample goes to the ten largest clones.

A note on this clone: It lacks a known antigen. Base qualities are not at hand, and no much larger clone is one base apart.

The clonotype was recovered from a human donor with non-small cell lung cancer that progressed on radiotherapy plus ipilimumab. The sample here was peripheral blood, taken from a patient treated with radiotherapy plus ipilimumab. The chain is encoded by TRBV7-9 joined to TRBJ1-1; TRBD1 might be the D gene, on 5 matching bases. The base sequence is TGTGCCAGCAGCCCGCCGGGACCACTTCTCATGAACACTGAAGCTTTCTTT. This gives the protein CASSPPGPLLMNTEAFF.